This T cell receptor beta chain was documented in a study of human T cells and chemical hapten exposure. Germline CDR1 DFQATT, CDR2 SNEGSKA (reference sequence). The CDR3 runs 15 residues. Trimming took off 1 base at V and 5 bases at J, with 18 bases between the two ends. Time point reported: pre-sensitization, week 0. As for treatment: therapeutic diphenylcyclopropenone sensitization with weekly scalp DPC. Patients had alopecia, were aged 18 to 70, and were not pregnant. TCRdb processed the RACE reads anew with MiXCR; each CDR3 protein has one entry. The data contain 200,000 to 300,000 distinct CDR3 sequences, 7% to 10% of them singletons.

This TCR derives from a woman aged 35 to 49 with alopecia areata. Some clones in this sample may be carry-over from other donors' samples. This chain connects TRBV20-1 to TRBJ2-7; TRBD1 or TRBD2 may be the D gene (5 bases each). The input for sequencing was whole blood, taken in connection with sensitization to the hapten diphenylcyclopropenone (DPC). The CDR3 sequence: CSARVARGWKDEQYF. The CDR3 region has the DNA TGCAGTGCTAGAGTTGCCCGGGGCTGGAAGGACGAGCAGTACTTC.